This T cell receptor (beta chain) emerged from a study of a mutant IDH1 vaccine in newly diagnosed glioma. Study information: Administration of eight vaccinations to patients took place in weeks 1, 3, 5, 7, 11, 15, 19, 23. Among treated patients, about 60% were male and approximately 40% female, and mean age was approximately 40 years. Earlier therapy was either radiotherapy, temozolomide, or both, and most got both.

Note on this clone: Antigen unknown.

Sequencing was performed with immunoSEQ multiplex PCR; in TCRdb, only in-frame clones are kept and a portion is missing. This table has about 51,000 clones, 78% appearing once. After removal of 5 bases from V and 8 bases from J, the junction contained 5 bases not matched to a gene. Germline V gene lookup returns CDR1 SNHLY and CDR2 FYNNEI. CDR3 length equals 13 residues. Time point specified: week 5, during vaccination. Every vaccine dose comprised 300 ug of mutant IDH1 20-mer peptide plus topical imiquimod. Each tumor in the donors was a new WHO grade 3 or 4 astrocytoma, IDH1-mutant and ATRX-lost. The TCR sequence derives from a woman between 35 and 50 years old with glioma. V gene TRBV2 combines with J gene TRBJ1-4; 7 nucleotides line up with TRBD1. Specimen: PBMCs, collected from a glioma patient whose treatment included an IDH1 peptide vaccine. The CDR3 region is CASSRQGGEKLFF. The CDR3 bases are TGTGCCAGCAGTCGACAGGGTGGGGAAAAACTGTTTTTT.